This TCR beta chain was recorded in a study of tumor-infiltrating lymphocytes in primary liver carcinoma. Regarding this clonotype: Possible read error: a much larger clone is one base away.

V lost 9 bases and J lost 3, with 15 bases in between. Germline V gene data show CDR1 as MDHEN and CDR2 as SYDVKM. The length of the CDR3 is 14 residues. Starting material of roughly 0.45 ug total RNA yielded TCR beta cDNA via a constant-region primer. ARM-PCR, slightly modified, supplied the TCR beta libraries through three nested multiplex PCR rounds. Use of TRBV1-TRBV30 forward primers with a C-beta reverse primer characterized the first two PCR rounds, which lasted 10 cycles each. TCRdb redid the calling of the multiplex PCR reads with MiXCR, one entry per CDR3 protein. The sample shows some 110,000 distinct CDR3 sequences, about four fifths of them seen only once. Between about 17 and 34 mg of unsorted bulk tissue served as the source from which RNA and DNA were co-extracted. At sampling, these chronic HBV carriers had received no treatment.

The source of this sequence is a man aged 40-49 years with primary liver carcinoma and hepatitis B virus infection. Sequencing used liver tumor tissue from sampling region 3. Subset: tumor region T3, left-lateral pole. The chain uses TRBV28 and TRBJ2-4; either TRBD1 or TRBD2 may supply D (5 bases each). The CDR3 sequence is CARSSWGNKNIQYF. The CDR3 DNA reads TGTGCCAGGAGCTCCTGGGGGAACAAAAACATTCAGTACTTC. The variable domain in full, with the rest retrieved from reference TRBV28 and TRBJ2-4, is DVKVTQSSRYLVKRTGEKVFLECVQDMDHENMFWYRQDPGLGLRLIYFSYDVKMKEKGDIPEGYSVSREKKERFSLILESASTNQTSMYLCARSSWGNKNIQYFGAGTRLSVL.